What follows are 29 T cell receptor beta chains derived from one specimen sequenced in a study of blood T cell repertoires in COVID-19. TCRdb's copy holds only in-frame clones and misses some; the assay was immunoSEQ multiplex PCR. This sample has fewer than 65,000 clones, with about 90% found just once. Sequenced input: peripheral blood. The origin of the receptors is a human donor with acute or convalescent COVID-19. The donor label of this sample is uncertain.

The count of this clone is one. This chain uses TRBV5-5 with TRBJ1-1; D gene uncertain. V shed 0 bases and J shed 4 bases, with 13 bases lying between them. Germline values: CDR1 SGHKS, CDR2 YYEKEE (reference sequence). The CDR3 has 15 amino acids. The CDR3 DNA is TGTGCCAGCAGCTTGGATGCGCCTTCTGGCACTGAAGCTTTCTTT. As protein: CASSLDAPSGTEAFF.

The chain links TRBV28 to TRBJ1-2, with a tentative D call TRBD1 (6 bases). This CDR3 spans 14 amino acids. Germline V gene sequence: CDR1 MDHEN, CDR2 SYDVKM. Trimming took off 6 bases at V and 1 base at J, with 12 bases between the two ends. The CDR3 sequence: CASRTRGNNYGYTF. DNA of the CDR3: TGTGCCAGCAGGACCAGGGGTAATAACTATGGCTACACCTTC.

This sequence joins TRBV3-1 (or the pseudogene TRBV3-2) and TRBJ2-1; no clear D gene. V dropped 1 base and J dropped 4 bases, with 5 bases sitting between them. The germline gives CDR1 LGHDT, CDR2 YNNKEL (reference sequence). This CDR3 comprises 13 residues. The CDR3 reads CASSQGRYNEQFF. The CDR3 nucleotides are TGTGCCAGCAGCCAAGGCCGGTACAATGAGCAGTTCTTC.

The gene calls are TRBV11-2 and TRBJ1-2; tentative D call: TRBD1 (6 bases). The V end was cut by 5 bases, the J end by 6 bases, with 16 bases between. Germline CDR1 SGHAT, CDR2 FQNNGV. The CDR3 covers 14 residues. The CDR3 region is CASSTYTGFHGYTF. The CDR3 nucleotides read TGTGCCAGCAGCACGTATACAGGGTTCCATGGCTACACCTTC.

This chain connects TRBV6-5 to TRBJ2-7, with a weak D call TRBD2 (6 bases). Germline V gene data show CDR1 as MNHEY and CDR2 as SVGAGI. The germline V and J ends were trimmed by 2 bases and 6 bases, with 20 bases remaining between them. CDR3 length: 16 residues. CDR3: CASSYAPPGLTGEQYV. The CDR3 DNA is TGTGCCAGCAGTTACGCACCCCCGGGACTTACAGGCGAGCAGTACGTC.

The chain couples TRBV7-9 to TRBJ2-5; 7 positions agree with TRBD2. Looked up from germline, CDR1 is SEHNR and CDR2 is FQNEAQ (reference sequence). The CDR3 is made up of 12 amino acids. With 4 bases clipped from V and 5 bases from J, the junction kept 1 base outside the gene matches. This CDR3 is CASSWGGETQYF. As DNA, the CDR3 is TGTGCCAGCAGCTGGGGGGGGGAGACCCAGTACTTC.

The rearrangement links TRBV23-1 to TRBJ2-1, with 8 bases lining up with TRBD1. Being an ORF, TRBV23-1 has a function that is uncertain. The CDR3 consists of 18 residues. V shed 1 base, J shed 9 bases, and the junction held 17 bases outside the gene matches. This CDR3 reads CASSQLGQGLFRRGEQFF. The CDR3 coding sequence is TGCGCCAGCAGTCAATTAGGACAGGGTCTTTTCCGACGCGGTGAGCAGTTCTTC.

This rearrangement joins TRBV29-1 to TRBJ2-7; the match to TRBD2 covers 10 bases. V lost 5 bases, J lost 1 base, and 2 bases stayed unmatched. CDR3 size: 13 residues. The germline V gene encodes CDR1 SQVTM and CDR2 ANQGSEA. The CDR3: CSVTSGTSYEQYF. CDR3 in DNA: TGCAGCGTTACTAGCGGGACTTCCTACGAGCAGTACTTC.

J is TRBJ1-1 and V is TRBV2, with a possible D match to TRBD1 (5 bases). The CDR3 runs 13 residues. The V end was cut by 4 bases, the J end by 6 bases, with 12 bases between. Germline lookup yields CDR1 SNHLY and CDR2 FYNNEI. The CDR3 coding sequence is TGTGCCAGCAGTGGGGAGGGGCCATCTGAAGCTTTCTTT. Translating it yields CASSGEGPSEAFF.

This chain uses TRBV19 with TRBJ2-7; 7 positions match TRBD2. Germline V gene lookup returns CDR1 LNHDA and CDR2 SQIVND (reference sequence). CDR3 length: 13 amino acids. The J segment lost 4 bases and the V segment lost 0 bases, leaving 0 bases of the junction unmatched. CDR3 region: CASSIEGGYEQYF. The CDR3 DNA sequence: TGTGCCAGTAGTATAGAGGGAGGGTACGAGCAGTACTTC.

V is TRBV19 and J is TRBJ1-2, with TRBD1 identical over 7 bases. This CDR3 contains 17 residues. J lost 4 bases, V lost 3 bases, and 14 bases had no gene match. CDR1 and CDR2 (germline): LNHDA, SQIVND (reference sequence). In DNA, the CDR3 is TGTGCCAGTAGTATTCCCCAGACAGGGAGAAGGGTCTATGGCTACACCTTC. Encoded protein: CASSIPQTGRRVYGYTF.

This chain uses TRBV19 with TRBJ2-5, with 7 bases that match TRBD1. This CDR3 comprises 15 residues. Germline CDR1 LNHDA, CDR2 SQIVND (reference sequence). Trimming removed 3 bases from V and 2 bases from J; junction bases left unmatched: 6. CDR3: CASSMRTGIQETQYF. CDR3 bases: TGTGCCAGTAGTATGCGGACAGGTATACAAGAGACCCAGTACTTC. Full variable domain (outside the CDR3, taken from reference TRBV19 and TRBJ2-5): DGGITQSPKYLFRKEGQNVTLSCEQNLNHDAMYWYRQDPGQGLRLIYYSQIVNDFQKGDIAEGYSVSREKKESFPLTVTSAQKNPTAFYLCASSMRTGIQETQYFGPGTRLLVL.

This chain links TRBV25-1 with TRBJ1-3; D possibly corresponds to TRBD1 (6 bases). Germline values: CDR1 MGHDK, CDR2 SYGVNS. V lost 10 bases and J 0 bases, leaving 19 bases between the germline ends. The CDR3 is made up of 16 amino acids. The DNA of the CDR3 is TGTGCCACCCGTGGGCTGGGACACCTCTCTGGAAACACCATATATTTT. It yields the protein CATRGLGHLSGNTIYF.

This clone was detected a few times. DNA of the CDR3: TGTGCCAGTAGTAAGGGGACACCCGAGCAGTACTTC. This sequence encodes CASSKGTPEQYF. The V gene is TRBV19, the J gene TRBJ2-7, with D maybe TRBD1 (6 bases). This CDR3 is built from 12 residues. Between the trimmed V and J ends, which lost 4 bases and 6 bases, there was a span of 10 bases. Germline V gene lookup returns CDR1 LNHDA and CDR2 SQIVND (reference sequence).

The V call is TRBV9, the J call TRBJ2-7, with 7 bases identical to TRBD2. The CDR3 extends over 16 amino acids. Trimming took 0 bases from V and 3 from J; bases not matched to a gene: 9. CDR1 and CDR2 (germline): SGDLS, YYNGEE. The CDR3 region is CASSVGPNGGFYEQYF. The CDR3 DNA reads as TGTGCCAGCAGCGTAGGCCCGAACGGGGGGTTCTACGAGCAGTACTTC.

The chain carries TRBV7-3 and TRBJ1-1; perhaps TRBD1 as D (6 bases). The CDR3 length is 16 residues. Germline V CDR1 and CDR2: SGHTA, FQGTGA. With 4 bases removed from V and 0 bases from J, the gap between germline ends came to 15 bases. As DNA, the CDR3 is TGTGCCAGCAGCTCCACGACAGGTTCCATGAACACTGAAGCTTTCTTT. Its protein is CASSSTTGSMNTEAFF. Looking up the rest from reference TRBV7-3 and TRBJ1-1 gives the full variable domain: GAGVSQTPSNKVTEKGKYVELRCDPISGHTALYWYRQSLGQGPEFLIYFQGTGAADDSGLPNDRFFAVRPEGSVSTLKIQRTERGDSAVYLCASSSTTGSMNTEAFFGQGTRLTVV.

This sequence joins TRBV28 and TRBJ1-5, with D possibly matching TRBD1 (6 bases). The CDR3 has 14 residues. The germline V gene encodes CDR1 MDHEN and CDR2 SYDVKM. Trimming shortened V by 10 bases and J by 5 bases, and 18 bases separated the two germline ends. DNA for the CDR3: TGTGCCACCATAATGGGGGGGCAGCATCAGCCCCAGCATTTT. Its translation is CATIMGGQHQPQHF. The whole variable domain, filled in from reference TRBV28 and TRBJ1-5, reads DVKVTQSSRYLVKRTGEKVFLECVQDMDHENMFWYRQDPGLGLRLIYFSYDVKMKEKGDIPEGYSVSREKKERFSLILESASTNQTSMYLCATIMGGQHQPQHFGDGTRLSIL.

The chain recombines TRBV15 with TRBJ2-2, with D perhaps TRBD1 (5 bases). Germline V gene data show CDR1 as LNHNV and CDR2 as YYDKDF (reference sequence). This CDR3 contains 15 residues. V lost 1 base and J lost 5, with 11 bases in between. The CDR3 bases are TGTGCCACCAGCAGAGTAACAGGACGGACCGGGGAGCTGTTTTTT. This translates into CATSRVTGRTGELFF.

This clone was detected a few times. The genes are TRBV18 and TRBJ2-2; possible D gene TRBD1, 6 bases. The CDR3 has 15 residues. From germline, CDR1 is KGHSH and CDR2 LQKENI. V was trimmed by 2 bases and J by 7 bases, leaving 14 bases between them. For the CDR3, the DNA is TGTGCCAGCTCACCAATCCAGGACAGCCACGGGGAGCTGTTTTTT. Its protein product is CASSPIQDSHGELFF.

The V and J genes are TRBV19 and TRBJ2-5, with D possibly being TRBD1 (6 bases). The CDR3 covers 15 residues. V was shortened by 2 bases and J by 4 bases, with 14 bases between the two germline ends. CDR1 is LNHDA, CDR2 SQIVND, per germline (reference sequence). CDR3 loop: CASSISPGATETQYF. The CDR3 coding sequence is TGTGCCAGTAGTATAAGTCCAGGGGCCACAGAGACCCAGTACTTC.

This clone was recorded only once. The gene calls are TRBV7-9 and TRBJ1-2; 7 bases agree with TRBD1. V lost 5 bases and J lost 1; bases outside the gene matches: 1. The CDR3 has 13 amino acids. CDR1 is SEHNR, CDR2 FQNEAQ, per germline (reference sequence). Here the CDR3 DNA reads TGTGCCAGCAGCGACAGGGTTAACTATGGCTACACCTTC. This translates into CASSDRVNYGYTF.

The chain has TRBV25-1 and TRBJ2-3; no reliable D call. CDR1 is MGHDK, CDR2 SYGVNS, per germline. This CDR3 region has 15 residues. V lost 3 bases to trimming and J lost 2 bases, with 12 bases between them. The CDR3 is CASSELGSYTDTQYF. The DNA for the CDR3 is TGTGCCAGCAGTGAGCTGGGTAGCTACACAGATACGCAGTATTTT.

The genes are TRBV7-9 and TRBJ2-7; no clear D gene. This CDR3 has 13 amino acids. CDR1 is SEHNR, CDR2 FQNEAQ, per germline (reference sequence). Trimming shortened V by 2 bases and J by 5 bases, and 10 bases separated the two germline ends. This chain's CDR3 is CASSLRSGDEQYF. In DNA form, the CDR3 reads TGTGCCAGCAGCTTACGGTCAGGCGACGAGCAGTACTTC.

The chain has TRBV6-5 and TRBJ1-2; TRBD1 aligns across 7 bases. This CDR3 is built from 13 residues. Germline CDR1 reads MNHEY; CDR2 reads SVGAGI. With V trimmed by 10 bases and J by 2 bases, 7 bases remained unmatched. The CDR3 loop reads CATLRTGNYGYTF. The CDR3 bases are TGTGCCACTCTTCGGACAGGAAACTATGGCTACACCTTC.

V is TRBV6-4 and J is TRBJ2-1; 9 nucleotides agree with TRBD2. Germline trimming cut 7 bases from V and 8 bases from J; bases unmatched to any gene: 12. Germline V CDR1 and CDR2: MRHNA, SNTAGT. CDR3 length: 15 amino acids. The DNA of the CDR3 is TGTGCCAGCATTCAAACTAGCGGGCCGGGCGATGAGCAGTTCTTC. It yields the protein CASIQTSGPGDEQFF.

In DNA form, the CDR3 reads TGTGCCAGCAGCCCGGGACTGGCAACCGGGGAGCTGTTTTTT. It is translated as CASSPGLATGELFF. This chain joins TRBV11-2 and TRBJ2-2, with D possibly being TRBD2 (6 bases). Germline assignment: CDR1 SGHAT and CDR2 FQNNGV. Trimming removed 5 bases at V and 5 bases at J, with 12 bases between. The CDR3 spans 14 residues.

The chain is built from TRBV28 and TRBJ1-1; 7 bases fit TRBD1. Germline V gene sequence: CDR1 MDHEN, CDR2 SYDVKM. The CDR3 covers 15 residues. V shed 6 bases and J 5 bases; nucleotides not matched to a gene: 12. The CDR3 is CASSSITGVGTEAFF. The CDR3 DNA is TGTGCCAGCAGCTCCATTACAGGGGTTGGAACTGAAGCTTTCTTT. The whole variable domain, filled in from reference TRBV28 and TRBJ1-1, reads DVKVTQSSRYLVKRTGEKVFLECVQDMDHENMFWYRQDPGLGLRLIYFSYDVKMKEKGDIPEGYSVSREKKERFSLILESASTNQTSMYLCASSSITGVGTEAFFGQGTRLTVV.

This sequence joins TRBV18 and TRBJ1-1, with 9 bases identical to TRBD1. This CDR3 region has 17 residues. V lost 3 bases, J lost 1 base, and 9 bases stayed unmatched. Germline V gives CDR1 KGHSH, CDR2 LQKENI. CDR3 in DNA: TGTGCCAGCTCACCGGGACAGGGCAATGAGGGGAACACTGAAGCTTTCTTT. This codes for CASSPGQGNEGNTEAFF.

The chain combines TRBV28 with TRBJ1-2; the D gene is possibly TRBD1 (6 bases). The CDR3 is 15 amino acids. Trimming took 6 bases from V and 5 from J, leaving 19 bases between them. Germline V gives CDR1 MDHEN, CDR2 SYDVKM. The DNA of the CDR3 is TGTGCCAGCAGACCTATGACAGGACTCTTTTATGGCTACACCTTC. As protein: CASRPMTGLFYGYTF.